Below, 22 T cell receptor beta chains from the same sample are listed, as sequenced in a study of beta chain features in type 1 diabetes. Expressed TCRB transcripts were sequenced, since all the RNA that had been isolated was reverse transcribed. Sequenced by immunoSEQ multiplex PCR; TCRdb stores in-frame clones only, minus some. There are approximately 84,000 clones in the sample; under 35% occur only once, and over 0.4% lies in the top ten. Sequencing was carried out using stem cell memory CD4+ T cells from blood. These receptor sequences come from a woman between 18 and 29 years old in good health.

The chain carries TRBV29-1 and TRBJ1-1; 10 positions match TRBD1. This CDR3 region has 15 residues. V gave up 4 bases and J gave up 5 bases; unmatched junction bases: 10. Germline assignment: CDR1 SQVTM and CDR2 ANQGSEA. The CDR3 nucleotides are TGCAGCGTTGCCAGAGACAGGGGGCGTTTGACTGAAGCTTTCTTT. Residues: CSVARDRGRLTEAFF.

This clone has just a few counts. The rearrangement uses TRBV5-1 and TRBJ2-7; TRBD1 is a possible D gene (5 bases). CDR1 and CDR2 (germline): SGHRS, YFSETQ. The CDR3 sequence is 14 residues long. The ends were cut back, 4 bases at V and 2 bases at J, with 13 bases in the middle. The CDR3 is CASSTQTETYEQYF. CDR3 bases: TGCGCCAGCAGCACCCAGACAGAAACCTACGAGCAGTACTTC. Based on the CDR3 plus reference TRBV5-1 and TRBJ2-7, the full variable domain is KAGVTQTPRYLIKTRGQQVTLSCSPISGHRSVSWYQQTPGQGLQFLFEYFSETQRNKGNFPGRFSGRQFSNSRSEMNVSTLELGDSALYLCASSTQTETYEQYFGPGTRLTVT.

The chain carries TRBV21-1 and TRBJ2-1; the table calls TRBD1, which could not be checked here. TRBV21-1 is listed as a pseudogene. This CDR3 is 17 amino acids long. The chain's CDR3 is CASSKRGDRLDYNEQFF. In DNA form, the CDR3 reads TGTGCCAGCAGCAAAAGGGGGGACAGGCTGGATTACAATGAGCAGTTCTTC.

This clone was seen only a few times. The V and J genes are TRBV15 and TRBJ2-1; TRBD1 matches at 7 bases. The V gene end was trimmed by 3 bases and the J gene end by 6 bases; junction bases not matched to a gene: 14. The CDR3 contains 17 residues. Germline values: CDR1 LNHNV, CDR2 YYDKDF (reference sequence). Here the CDR3 reads CATSSFVGTDDLNEQFF. Written as DNA, the CDR3 is TGTGCCACCAGCAGTTTCGTTGGGACAGACGATCTCAATGAGCAGTTCTTC.

V is TRBV18 and J is TRBJ2-5; maybe TRBD1 (5 bases). The CDR3 is 13 amino acids. Germline CDR1 and CDR2: KGHSH and LQKENI. V shed 6 bases and J shed 1 base, with 9 bases lying between them. The CDR3 is CASSQGVQETQYF. CDR3 in DNA: TGTGCCAGCTCTCAAGGGGTCCAAGAGACCCAGTACTTC. Full variable domain (rest looked up from reference TRBV18 and TRBJ2-5): NAGVMQNPRHLVRRRGQEARLRCSPMKGHSHVYWYRQLPEEGLKFMVYLQKENIIDESGMPKERFSAEFPKEGPSILRIQQVVRGDSAAYFCASSQGVQETQYFGPGTRLLVL.

This clone was found a few times. V gene TRBV5-1 combines with J gene TRBJ2-5, with D unclear. The CDR3 spans 11 residues. CDR1 and CDR2 (germline): SGHRS, YFSETQ. V lost 4 bases and J lost 5, with 6 bases in between. CDR3 DNA sequence: TGCGCCAGCAGCGTGCAGGAGACCCAGTACTTC. This encodes CASSVQETQYF. The full variable domain, rest sourced from reference TRBV5-1 and TRBJ2-5, is KAGVTQTPRYLIKTRGQQVTLSCSPISGHRSVSWYQQTPGQGLQFLFEYFSETQRNKGNFPGRFSGRQFSNSRSEMNVSTLELGDSALYLCASSVQETQYFGPGTRLLVL.

The chain links TRBV7-3 to TRBJ1-1; D ambiguous. Per the germline V gene, CDR1 is SGHTA and CDR2 is FQGTGA. With 5 bases removed from V and 1 base from J, the gap between germline ends came to 8 bases. The CDR3 totals 13 residues. Here the CDR3 DNA reads TGTGCCAGCAGCCAACAGAAGAACACTGAAGCTTTCTTT. Translation gives CASSQQKNTEAFF.

The CDR3 protein is CASSPDRGLSYEQYF. For the CDR3, the DNA is TGTGCCAGCAGTCCCGACAGGGGGCTTTCCTACGAGCAGTACTTC. The V and J genes are TRBV6-5 and TRBJ2-7; 10 bases map to TRBD1. The CDR3 contains 15 residues. Germline V gene sequence: CDR1 MNHEY, CDR2 SVGAGI. V was clipped by 5 bases and J by 1 base; unmatched bases: 5.

The rearrangement joins TRBV5-1 to TRBJ2-5; perhaps TRBD1 as D (6 bases). The CDR3 consists of 14 residues. V lost 0 bases, J lost 5 bases, and 11 bases lay in between. Per germline, CDR1 SGHRS and CDR2 YFSETQ. The CDR3 coding sequence is TGCGCCAGCAGCTTGGAACAGGGTGCGGAGACCCAGTACTTC. Its translation is CASSLEQGAETQYF.

The V call is TRBV21-1, the J call TRBJ2-2; the table's D call, TRBD2, was not checked against the DNA. TRBV21-1 is designated a pseudogene. The CDR3 consists of 14 residues. Here the CDR3 DNA reads TGTGCCAGCAGCTTCGGGACTAGCAACCGGGAGCTGTTTTTT. Protein sequence: CASSFGTSNRELFF.

The chain couples TRBV5-1 to TRBJ2-7; D might be TRBD1 (5 bases). In germline, CDR1 is SGHRS, CDR2 YFSETQ. The CDR3 is 14 amino acids. Trimming took 4 bases from V and 2 from J, leaving 13 bases between them. CDR3 protein: CASSPLPGTYEQYF. CDR3 in DNA: TGCGCCAGCAGCCCCCTCCCAGGGACCTACGAGCAGTACTTC.

The chain has TRBV18 and TRBJ2-1, with D unclear. Germline lookup yields CDR1 KGHSH and CDR2 LQKENI. V was shortened by 2 bases and J by 8 bases, with 13 bases between the two germline ends. The CDR3 loop spans 14 amino acids. The CDR3 protein is CASSPSAAVDEQFF. The DNA for the CDR3 is TGTGCCAGCTCACCATCCGCTGCGGTCGATGAGCAGTTCTTC.

Here the CDR3 reads CSVGDRANNEQFF. The DNA of the CDR3 is TGCAGCGTGGGGGACAGGGCTAACAATGAGCAGTTCTTC. This chain links TRBV29-1 with TRBJ2-1; 9 bases agree with TRBD1. Trimming took 6 bases from V and 5 from J; bases not matched to a gene: 5. This CDR3 is 13 amino acids long. The germline gives CDR1 SQVTM, CDR2 ANQGSEA.

The J gene is TRBJ2-7, the V gene TRBV9; D not resolved. V was shortened by 0 bases and J by 2 bases, with 9 bases between the two germline ends. The CDR3 contains 14 residues. CDR1 SGDLS and CDR2 YYNGEE come from the germline V gene. The CDR3 DNA reads as TGTGCCAGCAGCGTAGATGGCCTCCCCTACGAGCAGTACTTC. It codes for CASSVDGLPYEQYF.

The V call is TRBV6-6, the J call TRBJ2-1; possibly TRBD2 for D (5 bases). This CDR3 has 13 amino acids. Trimming took off 6 bases at V and 5 bases at J, with 11 bases between the two ends. From germline, CDR1 is MNHNY and CDR2 SVGAGI (reference sequence). The CDR3 region has the DNA TGTGCCAGCAGCCCCGGACTTAACAATGAGCAGTTCTTC. It codes for CASSPGLNNEQFF.

This rearrangement joins TRBV2 to TRBJ1-1; possible D gene TRBD1, 6 bases. This CDR3 is 15 amino acids long. V was pared by 7 bases and J by 2 bases, with 17 bases between. Germline V gene sequence: CDR1 SNHLY, CDR2 FYNNEI. For the CDR3, the DNA is TGTGCCAGCACTGAGGGCAGGGGAACTAACACTGAAGCTTTCTTT. Translating gives CASTEGRGTNTEAFF.

This rearrangement joins TRBV6-1 to TRBJ2-7; no clear D gene. From germline, CDR1 is MNHNS and CDR2 SASEGT. V lost 2 bases and J lost 3, with 5 bases in between. The length of the CDR3 is 12 residues. CDR3 residues: CASSESVYEQYF. CDR3 DNA sequence: TGTGCCAGCAGTGAATCCGTCTACGAGCAGTACTTC.

This clone was detected only a few times. The chain is built from TRBV7-2 and TRBJ2-3; a possible D gene is TRBD2 (5 bases). CDR3 size: 15 residues. V lost 0 bases, J lost 1 base, and 8 bases lay in between. In germline, CDR1 is SGHTA, CDR2 FQGNSA. DNA for the CDR3: TGTGCCAGCAGCTTAGCGGGTAGCGGCACAGATACGCAGTATTTT. Its translation: CASSLAGSGTDTQYF.

A few counts support this clone. This chain links TRBV6-1 with TRBJ1-1; TRBD1 matches at 8 bases. There are 13 residues in the CDR3. Trimming removed 4 bases from V and 4 bases from J; junction bases left unmatched: 2. Per the germline V gene, CDR1 is MNHNS and CDR2 is SASEGT. CDR3: CASSGTGGTEAFF. The CDR3 DNA is TGTGCCAGCAGTGGAACAGGGGGCACTGAAGCTTTCTTT.

This chain connects TRBV6-1 to TRBJ1-2, with 9 bases matching TRBD1. There are 13 residues in the CDR3. V shed 8 bases, J shed 4 bases, and the junction held 5 bases outside the gene matches. Germline CDR1 MNHNS, CDR2 SASEGT. Here the CDR3 DNA reads TGTGCCAGCTCCGGGACAGGGTCCTATGGCTACACCTTC. Translated: CASSGTGSYGYTF.

The V gene is TRBV7-6, the J gene TRBJ2-1, with 9 positions matching TRBD2. Germline-derived CDR1 and CDR2 are SGHVS and FNYEAQ. V was clipped by 4 bases and J by 7 bases; unmatched bases: 8. The CDR3 runs to 15 residues. The chain's CDR3 is CASSSWTSAENEQFF. In DNA form, the CDR3 reads TGTGCCAGCAGCTCTTGGACTAGCGCGGAAAATGAGCAGTTCTTC.

In its sample, this clone was seen a few times. This chain links TRBV7-2 with TRBJ1-1; 7 nucleotides agree with TRBD1. Trimming cost V 5 bases and J 0 bases; bases outside gene matches: 15. Germline V gene data show CDR1 as SGHTA and CDR2 as FQGNSA. The CDR3 loop spans 18 amino acids. The CDR3 loop is CASSLYLAGQHLNTEAFF. The CDR3 region has the DNA TGTGCCAGCAGCCTCTACCTGGCGGGACAGCATTTGAACACTGAAGCTTTCTTT.